These 10 T cell receptor beta chains share one sample of origin, sequenced in a study of blood T cell repertoires in COVID-19. The repertoire was sequenced with immunoSEQ multiplex PCR; TCRdb's copy has only in-frame clones and lacks some. The sample lists approximately 150,000 clones; approximately 90% were seen once. Input material: peripheral blood. These receptors were collected from a woman between 45 and 65 years old with active or convalescent COVID-19.

The chain employs TRBV27 and TRBJ2-7; maybe TRBD2 (5 bases). The CDR3 has 17 residues. Germline V gene lookup returns CDR1 MNHEY and CDR2 SMNVEV (reference sequence). The V end lost 5 bases, the J end lost 2 bases, and 22 bases lay between the germline ends. For the CDR3, the DNA is TGTGCCAGCAGTCCTCCCTATAACGGGGATGTCCCCTACGAGCAGTACTTC. Translating it yields CASSPPYNGDVPYEQYF.

The chain recombines TRBV3-1 (or the pseudogene TRBV3-2) with TRBJ1-6, with D unresolved. The CDR3 runs to 14 residues. Deletions cut 1 base from V and 6 bases from J, with 7 bases between. Per the germline V gene, CDR1 is LGHDT and CDR2 is YNNKEL (reference sequence). The CDR3 DNA sequence: TGTGCCAGCAGCCAAGCAGACTGTAATTCACCCCTCCACTTT. Translated: CASSQADCNSPLHF.

CDR3: CASSPLVSSYNEQFF. The DNA for the CDR3 is TGTGCCAGCAGCCCGCTGGTGAGCTCCTACAATGAGCAGTTCTTC. The gene calls are TRBV7-3 and TRBJ2-1; the D is unclear. Per germline, CDR1 SGHTA and CDR2 FQGTGA. The CDR3 is 15 amino acids. Trimming took off 5 bases at V and 0 bases at J, with 11 bases between the two ends.

The chain carries TRBV11-2 and TRBJ1-2, with TRBD1 matching 7 bases. This CDR3 contains 18 residues. V shed 1 base and J 0 bases; nucleotides not matched to a gene: 11. Germline loops: CDR1 SGHAT, CDR2 FQNNGV. The CDR3 protein is CASSLGTGVLSTNYGYTF. The CDR3 DNA sequence: TGTGCCAGCAGCTTAGGAACAGGGGTACTCTCTACTAACTATGGCTACACCTTC.

As to this clone: Other nucleotide sequences in the sample specify the same CDR3. The chain joins TRBV18 to TRBJ2-2, with D maybe TRBD2 (5 bases). The CDR3 has 12 amino acids. Deletions cut 2 bases from V and 7 bases from J, with 5 bases between. Germline CDR1 KGHSH, CDR2 LQKENI. This CDR3 is CASSPGGGELFF. DNA for the CDR3: TGTGCCAGCTCACCAGGAGGCGGGGAGCTGTTTTTT.

In the case of this clone: No conserved phenylalanine or tryptophan is present at the end of the CDR3, so a read error is the likely explanation. No DNA is shown, since the ends of the CDR3 on it are uncertain; the CDR3 is the one TCRdb lists. The genes are TRBV6-5 and TRBJ1-4; the table's D call TRBD1 went unverified against the DNA. Germline CDR1 MNHEY, CDR2 SVGAGI. The CDR3 is 12 residues long, counting both termini. CDR3 in amino acids: CASSSPAGQLYI.

The V gene is TRBV5-1, the J gene TRBJ1-1; D is perhaps TRBD1 (5 bases). The CDR3 totals 13 residues. The V gene's germline CDR1 is SGHRS and CDR2 YFSETQ. V shed 5 bases and J shed 2 bases, with 10 bases lying between them. The DNA for the CDR3 is TGCGCCAGCAGGCGGGGGGTCAACACTGAAGCTTTCTTT. Protein sequence: CASRRGVNTEAFF.

The rearrangement uses TRBV19 and TRBJ1-1, with a tentative D call TRBD1 (5 bases). Trimming took 4 bases from V and 0 from J, leaving 15 bases between them. Germline V gives CDR1 LNHDA, CDR2 SQIVND (reference sequence). CDR3 length equals 16 residues. The CDR3 nucleotides are TGTGCCAGTAGTACCCACTCGGACATGCTGAACACTGAAGCTTTCTTT. Translation gives CASSTHSDMLNTEAFF.

The rearrangement links TRBV4-1 to TRBJ2-2, with 8 nucleotides matching TRBD1. J was trimmed by 4 bases and V by 6 bases; bases with no gene match: 7. The germline CDR1 and CDR2 sequences are MGHRA and YSYEKL. The CDR3 contains 15 residues. This CDR3 reads CASSSGQGSTGELFF. The CDR3 bases are TGCGCCAGCAGTTCCGGACAGGGAAGCACCGGGGAGCTGTTTTTT.

The chain uses TRBV27 and TRBJ2-7, with TRBD1 matching over 7 bases. After removal of 4 bases from V and 2 bases from J, the junction contained 5 bases not matched to a gene. The CDR3 is 14 amino acids. Germline V gene data show CDR1 as MNHEY and CDR2 as SMNVEV (reference sequence). The CDR3 is CASSYRGSTYEQYF. DNA of the CDR3: TGTGCCAGCAGTTACAGGGGATCCACCTACGAGCAGTACTTC.